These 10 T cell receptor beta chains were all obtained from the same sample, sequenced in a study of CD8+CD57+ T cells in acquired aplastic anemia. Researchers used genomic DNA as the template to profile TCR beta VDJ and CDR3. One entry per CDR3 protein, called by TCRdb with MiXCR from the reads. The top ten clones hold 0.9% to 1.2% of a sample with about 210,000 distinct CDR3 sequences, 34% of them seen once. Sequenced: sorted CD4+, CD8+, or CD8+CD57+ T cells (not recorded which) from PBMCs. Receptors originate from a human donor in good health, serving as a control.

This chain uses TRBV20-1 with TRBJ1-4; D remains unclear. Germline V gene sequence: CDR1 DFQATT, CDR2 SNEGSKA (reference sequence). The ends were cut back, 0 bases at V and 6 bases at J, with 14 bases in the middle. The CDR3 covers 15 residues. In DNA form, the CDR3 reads TGCAGTGCTAGAGAGATTGGCCGGGATTATGAAAAACTGTTTTTT. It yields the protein CSAREIGRDYEKLFF.

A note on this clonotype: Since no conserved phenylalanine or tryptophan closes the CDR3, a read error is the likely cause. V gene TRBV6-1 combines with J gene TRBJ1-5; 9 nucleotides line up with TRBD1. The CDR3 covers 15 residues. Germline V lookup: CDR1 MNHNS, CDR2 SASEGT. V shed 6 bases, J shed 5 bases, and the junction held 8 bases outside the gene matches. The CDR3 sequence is CASRNPGQGDQPQHL. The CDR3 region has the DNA TGTGCCAGCAGAAACCCGGGACAGGGTGATCAGCCCCAGCATCTT.

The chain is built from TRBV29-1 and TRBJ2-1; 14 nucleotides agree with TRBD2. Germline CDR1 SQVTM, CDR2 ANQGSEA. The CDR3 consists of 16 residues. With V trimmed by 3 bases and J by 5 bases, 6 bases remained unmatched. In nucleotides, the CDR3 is TGCAGCGTTGAGGGACTAGCGGGGGAGATAAACAATGAGCAGTTCTTC. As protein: CSVEGLAGEINNEQFF.

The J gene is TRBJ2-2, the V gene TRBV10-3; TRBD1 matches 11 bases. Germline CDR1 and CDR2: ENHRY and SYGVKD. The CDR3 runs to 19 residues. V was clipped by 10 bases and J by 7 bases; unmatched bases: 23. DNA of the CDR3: TGTGCCACCAGGACAGGGGGCTGGGTAGCGGGACAGGGCAACGGGGAGCTGTTTTTT. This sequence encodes CATRTGGWVAGQGNGELFF.

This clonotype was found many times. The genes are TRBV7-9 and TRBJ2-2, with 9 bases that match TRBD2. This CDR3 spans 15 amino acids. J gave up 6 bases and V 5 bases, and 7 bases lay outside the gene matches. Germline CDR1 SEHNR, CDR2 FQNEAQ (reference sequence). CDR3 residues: CASSPRTSAAGELFF. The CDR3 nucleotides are TGTGCCAGCAGCCCCCGGACTAGCGCGGCCGGGGAGCTGTTTTTT.

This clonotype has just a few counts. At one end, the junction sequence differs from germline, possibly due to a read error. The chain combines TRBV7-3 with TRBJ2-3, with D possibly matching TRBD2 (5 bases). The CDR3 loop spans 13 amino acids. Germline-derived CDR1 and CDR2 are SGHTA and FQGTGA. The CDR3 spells CASKRPSTDTQYF. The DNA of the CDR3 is TGCGCCAGCAAGCGGCCCAGCACAGATACGCAGTATTTT.

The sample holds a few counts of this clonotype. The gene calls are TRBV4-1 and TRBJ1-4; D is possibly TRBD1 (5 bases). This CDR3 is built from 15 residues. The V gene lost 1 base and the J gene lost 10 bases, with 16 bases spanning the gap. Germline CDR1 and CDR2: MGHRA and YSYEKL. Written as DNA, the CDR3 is TGCGCCAGCAGCCAAGGTCAGGGCCCTTCAGGAAAACTGTTTTTT. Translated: CASSQGQGPSGKLFF.

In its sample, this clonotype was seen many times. The CDR3 DNA is TGCAGTGCTAGAAGCTCGAACACTGAAGCTTTCTTT. Residues: CSARSSNTEAFF. The chain has TRBV20-1 and TRBJ1-1, with unresolved D. The V gene's germline CDR1 is DFQATT and CDR2 SNEGSKA (reference sequence). Trimming removed 2 bases from V and 1 base from J, with 5 bases in between. The CDR3 spans 12 residues.

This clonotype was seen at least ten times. The DNA for the CDR3 is TGCGCCAGCAGCATCGCTGGGACAGGCTATGGCTACACCTTC. Translated, it gives CASSIAGTGYGYTF. The chain couples TRBV5-1 to TRBJ1-2, with 8 bases that match TRBD1. The CDR3 consists of 14 residues. V trimming: 4 bases; J trimming: 4 bases; junction bases outside the gene matches: 6. CDR1 and CDR2 from the germline V gene are SGHRS and YFSETQ.

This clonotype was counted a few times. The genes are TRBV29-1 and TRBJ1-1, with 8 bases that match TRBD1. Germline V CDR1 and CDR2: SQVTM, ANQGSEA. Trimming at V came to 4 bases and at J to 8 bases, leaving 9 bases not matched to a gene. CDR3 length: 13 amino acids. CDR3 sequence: CSVGKAQGAEAFF. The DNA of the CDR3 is TGCAGCGTTGGTAAGGCCCAGGGGGCGGAAGCTTTCTTT.